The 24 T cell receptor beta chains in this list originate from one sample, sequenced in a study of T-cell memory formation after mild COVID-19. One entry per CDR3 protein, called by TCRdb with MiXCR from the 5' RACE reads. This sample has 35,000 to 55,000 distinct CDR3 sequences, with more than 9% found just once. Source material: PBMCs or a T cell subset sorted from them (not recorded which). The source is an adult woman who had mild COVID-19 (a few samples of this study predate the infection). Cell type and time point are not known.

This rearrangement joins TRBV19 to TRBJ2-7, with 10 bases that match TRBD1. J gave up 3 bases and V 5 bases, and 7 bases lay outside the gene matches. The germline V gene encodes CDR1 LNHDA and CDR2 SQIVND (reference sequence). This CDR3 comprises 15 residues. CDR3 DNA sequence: TGTGCCAGTAGTCCCCGGGACAGGGGCAGCTACGAGCAGTACTTC. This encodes CASSPRDRGSYEQYF. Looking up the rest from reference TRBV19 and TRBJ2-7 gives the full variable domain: DGGITQSPKYLFRKEGQNVTLSCEQNLNHDAMYWYRQDPGQGLRLIYYSQIVNDFQKGDIAEGYSVSREKKESFPLTVTSAQKNPTAFYLCASSPRDRGSYEQYFGPGTRLTVT.

The CDR3 reads CASGREVNEQFF. CDR3 coding DNA: TGTGCCAGCGGGCGGGAGGTCAATGAGCAGTTCTTC. This chain uses TRBV2 with TRBJ2-1; 8 bases match TRBD2. The V gene end was trimmed by 8 bases and the J gene end by 6 bases; junction bases not matched to a gene: 3. The CDR3 length is 12 residues. In germline, CDR1 is SNHLY, CDR2 FYNNEI. The complete variable domain, with remaining parts taken from reference TRBV2 and TRBJ2-1, reads EPEVTQTPSHQVTQMGQEVILRCVPISNHLYFYWYRQILGQKVEFLVSFYNNEISEKSEIFDDQFSVERPDGSNFTLKIRSTKLEDSAMYFCASGREVNEQFFGPGTRLTVL.

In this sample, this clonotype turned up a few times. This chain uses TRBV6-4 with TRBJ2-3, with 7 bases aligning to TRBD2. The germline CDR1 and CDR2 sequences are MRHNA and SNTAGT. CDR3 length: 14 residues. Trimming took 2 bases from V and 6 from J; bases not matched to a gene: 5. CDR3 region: CASSDGRATDTQYF. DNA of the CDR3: TGTGCCAGCAGTGACGGGAGGGCCACCGATACGCAGTATTTT.

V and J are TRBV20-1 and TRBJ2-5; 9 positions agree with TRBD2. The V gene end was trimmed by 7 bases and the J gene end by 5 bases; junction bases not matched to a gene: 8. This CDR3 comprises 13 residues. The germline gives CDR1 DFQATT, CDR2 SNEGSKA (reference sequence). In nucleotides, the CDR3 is TGCAGTGGGAAGCGGGGGGCCGGGGAGACCCAGTACTTC. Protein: CSGKRGAGETQYF.

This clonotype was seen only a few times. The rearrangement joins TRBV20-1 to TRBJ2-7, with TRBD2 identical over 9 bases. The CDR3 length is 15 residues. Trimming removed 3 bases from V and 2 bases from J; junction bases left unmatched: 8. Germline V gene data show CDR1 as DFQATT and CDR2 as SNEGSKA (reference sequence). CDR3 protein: CSARGIAGAPYEQYF. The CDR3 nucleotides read TGCAGTGCTAGGGGCATAGCGGGAGCACCCTACGAGCAGTACTTC.

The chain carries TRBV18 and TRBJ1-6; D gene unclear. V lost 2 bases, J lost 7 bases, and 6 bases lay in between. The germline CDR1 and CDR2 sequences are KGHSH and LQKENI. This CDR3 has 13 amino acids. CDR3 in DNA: TGTGCCAGCTCACCATGGGCCAATTCACCCCTCCACTTT. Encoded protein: CASSPWANSPLHF.

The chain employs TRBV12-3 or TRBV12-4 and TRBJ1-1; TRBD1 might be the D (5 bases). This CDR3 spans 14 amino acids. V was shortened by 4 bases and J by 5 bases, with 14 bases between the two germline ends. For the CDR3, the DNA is TGTGCCAGCAGTTACACCGCCTGGGGGACTGAAGCTTTCTTT. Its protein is CASSYTAWGTEAFF.

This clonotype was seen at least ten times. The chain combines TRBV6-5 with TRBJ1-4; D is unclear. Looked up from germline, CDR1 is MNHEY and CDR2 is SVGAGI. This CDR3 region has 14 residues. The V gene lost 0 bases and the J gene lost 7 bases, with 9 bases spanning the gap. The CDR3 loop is CASSYSGRSEKLFF. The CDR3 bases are TGTGCCAGCAGTTACTCGGGGAGATCTGAAAAACTGTTTTTT.

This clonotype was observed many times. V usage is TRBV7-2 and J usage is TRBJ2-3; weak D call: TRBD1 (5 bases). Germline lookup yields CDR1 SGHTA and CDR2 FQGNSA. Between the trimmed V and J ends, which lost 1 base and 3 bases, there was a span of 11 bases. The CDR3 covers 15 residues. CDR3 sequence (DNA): TGTGCCAGCAGCTTAGTTGGCCAGGGAACAGATACGCAGTATTTT. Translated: CASSLVGQGTDTQYF. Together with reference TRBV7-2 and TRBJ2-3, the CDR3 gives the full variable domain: GAGVSQSPSNKVTEKGKDVELRCDPISGHTALYWYRQSLGQGLEFLIYFQGNSAPDKSGLPSDRFSAERTGGSVSTLTIQRTQQEDSAVYLCASSLVGQGTDTQYFGPGTRLTVL.

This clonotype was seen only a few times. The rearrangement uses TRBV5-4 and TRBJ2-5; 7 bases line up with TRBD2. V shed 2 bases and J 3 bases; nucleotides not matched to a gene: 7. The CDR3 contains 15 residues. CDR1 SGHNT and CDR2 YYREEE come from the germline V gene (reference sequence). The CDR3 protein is CASSFSGLAEETQYF. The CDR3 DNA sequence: TGTGCCAGCAGCTTTTCCGGGCTAGCGGAAGAGACCCAGTACTTC.

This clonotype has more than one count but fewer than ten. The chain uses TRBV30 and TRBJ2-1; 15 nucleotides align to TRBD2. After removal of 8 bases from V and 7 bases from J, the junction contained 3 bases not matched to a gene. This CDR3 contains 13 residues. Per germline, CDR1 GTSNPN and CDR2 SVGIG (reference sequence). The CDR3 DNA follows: TGTGCCCGAGGGACTAGCGGGAGGAATGAGCAGTTCTTC. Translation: CARGTSGRNEQFF.

The CDR3 loop is CASSSQQGSPLHF. CDR3 DNA: TGTGCCAGCAGCTCCCAACAGGGTTCACCCCTCCACTTT. This sequence joins TRBV7-3 and TRBJ1-6; a weak D match, TRBD1 (6 bases). Germline V gene lookup returns CDR1 SGHTA and CDR2 FQGTGA. V was cut by 4 bases and J by 9 bases, with 10 bases left in between. The CDR3 is 13 residues long.

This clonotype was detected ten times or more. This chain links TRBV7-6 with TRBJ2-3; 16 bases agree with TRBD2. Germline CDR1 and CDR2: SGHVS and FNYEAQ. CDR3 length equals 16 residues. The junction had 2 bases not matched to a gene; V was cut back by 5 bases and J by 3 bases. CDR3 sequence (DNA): TGTGCCAGCAGCCCGGGACTAGCGGGAGGGACAGATACGCAGTATTTT. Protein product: CASSPGLAGGTDTQYF.

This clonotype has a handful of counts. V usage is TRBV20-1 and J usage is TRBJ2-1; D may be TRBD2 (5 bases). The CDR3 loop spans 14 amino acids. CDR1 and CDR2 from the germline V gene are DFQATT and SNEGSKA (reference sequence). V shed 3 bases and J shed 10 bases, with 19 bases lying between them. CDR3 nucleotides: TGCAGTGCTAGGGTCCACGGTATATCGGGAGAGCAGTTCTTC. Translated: CSARVHGISGEQFF.

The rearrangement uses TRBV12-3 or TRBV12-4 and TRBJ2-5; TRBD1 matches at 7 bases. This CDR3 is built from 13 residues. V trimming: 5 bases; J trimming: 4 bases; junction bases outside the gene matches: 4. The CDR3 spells CASSPGQIETQYF. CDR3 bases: TGTGCCAGCAGTCCGGGACAGATAGAGACCCAGTACTTC.

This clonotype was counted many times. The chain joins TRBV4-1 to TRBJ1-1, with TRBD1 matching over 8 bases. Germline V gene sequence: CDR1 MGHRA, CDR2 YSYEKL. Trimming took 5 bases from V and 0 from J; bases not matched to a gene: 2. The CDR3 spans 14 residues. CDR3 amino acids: CASSRTGLNTEAFF. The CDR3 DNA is TGCGCCAGCAGCAGGACAGGGCTGAACACTGAAGCTTTCTTT.

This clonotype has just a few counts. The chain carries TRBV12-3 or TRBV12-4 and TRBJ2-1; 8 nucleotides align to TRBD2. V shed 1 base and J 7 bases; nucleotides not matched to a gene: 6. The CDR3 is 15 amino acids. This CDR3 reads CASSLVSSGGNEQFF. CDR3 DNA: TGTGCCAGCAGTTTAGTATCGAGCGGGGGTAATGAGCAGTTCTTC.

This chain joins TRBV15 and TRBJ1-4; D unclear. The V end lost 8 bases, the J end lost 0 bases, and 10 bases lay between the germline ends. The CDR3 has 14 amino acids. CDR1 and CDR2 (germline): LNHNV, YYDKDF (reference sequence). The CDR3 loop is CATAQETTNEKLFF. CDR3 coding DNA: TGTGCCACCGCTCAGGAGACAACTAATGAAAAACTGTTTTTT. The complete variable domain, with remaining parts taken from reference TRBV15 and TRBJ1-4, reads DAMVIQNPRYQVTQFGKPVTLSCSQTLNHNVMYWYQQKSSQAPKLLFHYYDKDFNNEADTPDNFQSRRPNTSFCFLDIRSPGLGDTAMYLCATAQETTNEKLFFGSGTQLSVL.

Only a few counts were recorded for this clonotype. The CDR3 nucleotides read TGTGCCAGCAGCCAAATACGGTCGGGGACGCAGTATTTT. Protein product: CASSQIRSGTQYF. This chain connects TRBV3-1 to TRBJ2-3; tentative D call: TRBD2 (5 bases). The CDR3 contains 13 residues. From germline, CDR1 is LGHDT and CDR2 YNNKEL (reference sequence). V lost 2 bases and J 9 bases, leaving 12 bases between the germline ends.

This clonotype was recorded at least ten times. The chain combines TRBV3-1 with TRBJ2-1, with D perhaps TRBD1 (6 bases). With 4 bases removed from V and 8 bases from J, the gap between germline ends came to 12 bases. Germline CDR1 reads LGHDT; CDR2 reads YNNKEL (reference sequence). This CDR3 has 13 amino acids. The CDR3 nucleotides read TGTGCCAGCAGCCCGGACAGTCGTCATGAGCAGTTCTTC. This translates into CASSPDSRHEQFF.

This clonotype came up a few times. CDR3: CATSRQGAYNEQFF. As DNA, the CDR3 is TGTGCCACCAGTAGGCAGGGGGCTTACAATGAGCAGTTCTTC. The J gene is TRBJ2-1, the V gene TRBV24-1, with 8 bases matching TRBD1. The J segment lost 4 bases and the V segment lost 6 bases, leaving 4 bases of the junction unmatched. This CDR3 region has 14 residues. Germline-derived CDR1 and CDR2 are KGHDR and SFDVKD.

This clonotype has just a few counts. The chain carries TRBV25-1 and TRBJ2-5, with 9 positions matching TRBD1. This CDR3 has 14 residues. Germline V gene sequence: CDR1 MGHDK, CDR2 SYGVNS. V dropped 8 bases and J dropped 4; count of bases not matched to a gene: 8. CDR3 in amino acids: CASSPEGQGETQYF. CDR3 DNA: TGTGCCAGCTCTCCAGAGGGACAGGGAGAGACCCAGTACTTC.

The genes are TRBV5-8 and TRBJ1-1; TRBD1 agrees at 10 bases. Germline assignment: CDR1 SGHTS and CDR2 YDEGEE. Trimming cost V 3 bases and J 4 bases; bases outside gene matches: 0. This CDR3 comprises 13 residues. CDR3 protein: CASSWDRGTEAFF. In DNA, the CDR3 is TGTGCCAGCAGCTGGGACAGGGGCACTGAAGCTTTCTTT.

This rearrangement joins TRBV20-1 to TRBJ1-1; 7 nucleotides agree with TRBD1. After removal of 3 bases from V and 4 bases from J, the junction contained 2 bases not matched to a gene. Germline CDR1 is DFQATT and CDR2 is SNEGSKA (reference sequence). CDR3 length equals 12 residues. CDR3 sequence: CSARTGPTEAFF. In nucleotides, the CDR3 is TGCAGTGCTAGGACAGGGCCCACTGAAGCTTTCTTT.